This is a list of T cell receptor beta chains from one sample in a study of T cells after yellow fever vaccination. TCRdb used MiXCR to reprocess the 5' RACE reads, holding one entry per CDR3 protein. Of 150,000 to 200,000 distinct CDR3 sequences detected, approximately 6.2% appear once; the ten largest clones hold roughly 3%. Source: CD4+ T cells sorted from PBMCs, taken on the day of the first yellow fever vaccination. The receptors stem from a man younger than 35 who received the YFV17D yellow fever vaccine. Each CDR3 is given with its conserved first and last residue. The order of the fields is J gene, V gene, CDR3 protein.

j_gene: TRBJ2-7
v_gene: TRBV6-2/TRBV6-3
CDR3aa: CASSWGRPEQYF

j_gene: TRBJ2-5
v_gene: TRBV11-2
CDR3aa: CASSPTQETQYF

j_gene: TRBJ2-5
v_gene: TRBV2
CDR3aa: CASSGSGGAETQYF

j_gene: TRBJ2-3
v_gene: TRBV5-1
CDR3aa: CASSDGTSGSTDTQYF

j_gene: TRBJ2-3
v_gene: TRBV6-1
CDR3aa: CASSAPARTQYF

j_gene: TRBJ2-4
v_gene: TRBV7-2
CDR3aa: CASSLEVEGNIQYF

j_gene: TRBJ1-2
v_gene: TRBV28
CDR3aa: CASNLQPNYGYTF

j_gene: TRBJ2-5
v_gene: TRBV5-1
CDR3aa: CASSVAERETQYF

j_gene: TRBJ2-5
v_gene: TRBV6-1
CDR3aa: CASSLGLAGGIQETQYF

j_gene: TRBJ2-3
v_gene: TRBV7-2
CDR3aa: CASSLSDLVYTQYF

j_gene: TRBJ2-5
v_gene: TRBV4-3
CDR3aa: CASSQDYRQGRETQYF

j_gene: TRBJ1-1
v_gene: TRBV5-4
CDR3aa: CASSRGFLDNTEAFF

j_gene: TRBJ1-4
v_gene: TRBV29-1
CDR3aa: CSAGQGSVANEKLFF

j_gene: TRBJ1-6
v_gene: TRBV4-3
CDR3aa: CASSQGTGTDNSPLHF

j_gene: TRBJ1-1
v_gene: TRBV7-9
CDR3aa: CASSSSFGTEAFF

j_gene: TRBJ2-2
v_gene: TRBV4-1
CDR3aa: CASSQLAGGNTGELFF

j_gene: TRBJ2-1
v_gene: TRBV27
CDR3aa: CASSSLGQQFF

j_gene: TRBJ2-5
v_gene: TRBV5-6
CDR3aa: CASSLKQGETQYF

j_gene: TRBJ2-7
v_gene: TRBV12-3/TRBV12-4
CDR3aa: CASSSVAYEQYF

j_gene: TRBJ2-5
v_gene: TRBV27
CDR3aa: CATADRGQETQYF

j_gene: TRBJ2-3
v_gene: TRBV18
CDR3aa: CASSPVNYRTDTQYF

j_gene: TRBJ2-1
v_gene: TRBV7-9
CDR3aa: CASSLDPAFGEQFF

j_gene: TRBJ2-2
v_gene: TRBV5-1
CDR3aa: CASSLATVNTGELFF

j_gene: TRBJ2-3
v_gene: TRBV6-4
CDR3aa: CASSPVIGTDTQYF

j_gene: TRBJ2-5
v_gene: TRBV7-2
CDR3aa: CASSFGVAETQYF

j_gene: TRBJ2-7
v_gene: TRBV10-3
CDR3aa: CAISESKGGAYEQYF

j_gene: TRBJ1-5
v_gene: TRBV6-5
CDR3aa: CASSPDSHQPQHF

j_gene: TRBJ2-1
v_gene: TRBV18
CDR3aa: CASSPPGTPNEQFF

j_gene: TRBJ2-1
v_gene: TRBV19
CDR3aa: CASIPQGGSYNEQFF

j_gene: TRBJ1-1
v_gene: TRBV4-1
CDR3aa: CASSQDPGRGTEAFF

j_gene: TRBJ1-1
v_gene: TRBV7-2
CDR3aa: CASSSRGQATEAFF

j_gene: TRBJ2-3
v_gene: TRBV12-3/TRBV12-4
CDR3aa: CASSRDGLTDTQYF

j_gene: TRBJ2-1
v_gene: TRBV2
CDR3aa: CASSADGYNEQFF

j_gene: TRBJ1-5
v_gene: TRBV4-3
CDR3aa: CASSQDRGNQPQHF

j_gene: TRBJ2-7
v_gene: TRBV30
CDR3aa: CAWRDRDRGSYEQYF

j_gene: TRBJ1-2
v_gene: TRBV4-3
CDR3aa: CASSQEGTATYGYTF

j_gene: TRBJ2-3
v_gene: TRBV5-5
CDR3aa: CASSLGPQRGSTDTQYF

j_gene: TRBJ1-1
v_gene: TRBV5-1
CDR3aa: CASSLGPGENTEAFF

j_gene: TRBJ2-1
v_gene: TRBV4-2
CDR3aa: CASSPRSGGNGYEQFF

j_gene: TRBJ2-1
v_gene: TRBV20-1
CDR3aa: CSAIQRGFYNEQFF

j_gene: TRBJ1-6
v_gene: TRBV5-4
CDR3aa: CASSLDGSPDSPLHF

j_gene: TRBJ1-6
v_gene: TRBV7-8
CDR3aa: CASSSGLFNNSPLHF

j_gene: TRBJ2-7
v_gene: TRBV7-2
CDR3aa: CASILSGGASYEQYF

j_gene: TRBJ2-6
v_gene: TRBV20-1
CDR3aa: CSATPGVAQVNSGANVLTF

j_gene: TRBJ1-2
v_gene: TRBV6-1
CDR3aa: CAMSLTGIYGYTF

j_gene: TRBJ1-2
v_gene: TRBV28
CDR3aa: CASSFSGYGYTF

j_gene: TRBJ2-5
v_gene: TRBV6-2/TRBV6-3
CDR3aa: CASSYAETQYF

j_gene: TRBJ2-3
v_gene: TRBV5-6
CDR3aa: CASGQGTSTDTQYF

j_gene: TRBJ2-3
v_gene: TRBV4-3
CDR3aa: CASSPIQGDTQYF

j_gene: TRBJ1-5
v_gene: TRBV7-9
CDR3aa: CASSLDYQPQHF

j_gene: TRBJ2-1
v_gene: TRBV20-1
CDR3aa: CSALRTGSNEQFF

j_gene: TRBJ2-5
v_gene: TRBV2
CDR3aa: CASSELTQYF

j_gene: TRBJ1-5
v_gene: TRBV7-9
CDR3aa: CASSSRGENQPQHF